These 4 T cell receptor beta chains share one sample of origin, sequenced in a study of blood T cell repertoires in COVID-19. Assay used: immunoSEQ multiplex PCR; TCRdb lists only in-frame clones, some missing. The table records fewer than 250,000 clones, over 75% of them present only once. Material for sequencing was PBMCs or T cells enriched from blood (not recorded which). The receptors come from a man aged 30 to 45 in a cohort exposed to, infected with or recovered from COVID-19 (not recorded which).

This chain connects TRBV6-5 to TRBJ1-1; D is ambiguous. Deletions cut 7 bases from V and 1 base from J, with 13 bases between. CDR1 MNHEY and CDR2 SVGAGI come from the germline V gene. This CDR3 comprises 14 residues. This CDR3 is CASTWTGGNTEAFF. The CDR3 nucleotides are TGTGCCAGCACCTGGACGGGAGGGAACACTGAAGCTTTCTTT.

The chain joins TRBV23-1 to TRBJ1-4; D is perhaps TRBD1 (5 bases). TRBV23-1 is designated an ORF whose function remains uncertain. Trimming shortened V by 2 bases and J by 4 bases, and 11 bases separated the two germline ends. This CDR3 has 15 residues. The CDR3 spells CASSQRDCLNEKLFF. The CDR3 region has the DNA TGCGCCAGCAGTCAACGGGACTGCCTTAATGAAAAACTGTTTTTT.

This chain links TRBV9 with TRBJ2-1; 10 bases line up with TRBD2. V shed 0 bases and J 2 bases; nucleotides not matched to a gene: 8. The CDR3 length is 18 residues. CDR1 is SGDLS and CDR2 is YYNGEE in the germline V gene. DNA of the CDR3: TGTGCCAGCAGCGTAGTGGATAGCGGGAGGTTCCCCTACAATGAGCAGTTCTTC. Amino acid sequence: CASSVVDSGRFPYNEQFF.

V gene TRBV7-8 combines with J gene TRBJ1-2; D gene uncertain. The germline gives CDR1 SGHVS, CDR2 FQNEAQ. V dropped 1 base and J dropped 7 bases, with 13 bases sitting between them. This CDR3 has 14 residues. CDR3 loop: CASSLGAGGSGYTF. CDR3 in DNA: TGTGCCAGCAGCTTAGGGGCGGGCGGGAGTGGCTACACCTTC.